These 5 T cell receptor beta chains share one sample of origin, sequenced in a study of T cells in Graves' hyperthyroidism and ophthalmopathy. TCR beta CDR3 region amplification was performed from RNA transcripts. TCR CDR3 regions were first amplified by RT-PCR with HTBI primers. One entry per CDR3 protein results from TCRdb running MiXCR on the multiplex PCR reads. The sample comprises about 180,000 distinct CDR3 sequences, over 15% of which are singletons, and 25% to 35% rests with the top ten. Sequencing input: blood. Every receptor here comes from a woman aged 45-59 years with Graves' hyperthyroidism.

This clonotype was detected many times. The V gene is TRBV7-3, the J gene TRBJ2-7; 8 bases align to TRBD1. After removal of 4 bases from V and 6 bases from J, the junction contained 5 bases not matched to a gene. CDR1 and CDR2 from the germline V gene are SGHTA and FQGTGA. The CDR3 is made up of 13 amino acids. The chain's CDR3 is CASSSGTGGEQYF. CDR3 bases: TGTGCCAGCAGCTCCGGGACAGGCGGCGAGCAGTACTTC.

Ten or more counts support this clonotype. The CDR3 region is CSGTSYNEQFF. In DNA, the CDR3 is TGCAGCGGAACATCCTACAATGAGCAGTTCTTC. This chain links TRBV29-1 with TRBJ2-1; D is ambiguous. V gave up 7 bases and J gave up 1 base, with 5 bases separating them. CDR1 and CDR2 from the germline V gene are SQVTM and ANQGSEA. The CDR3 is made up of 11 amino acids.

The chain recombines TRBV6-9 with TRBJ1-1; 9 nucleotides agree with TRBD1. There are 15 residues in the CDR3. CDR1 and CDR2 from the germline V gene are MNHGY and SVAAGI. Trimming took 4 bases from V and 5 from J; bases not matched to a gene: 8. CDR3 DNA: TGTGCCAGCAGTTTTACACAGGGGGCGCGGACTGAAGCTTTCTTT. Translating gives CASSFTQGARTEAFF.

The rearrangement links TRBV9 to TRBJ2-3; TRBD2 matches 11 bases. This CDR3 has 17 residues. The V and J ends lost 4 bases and 1 base, in that order; junction bases with no gene match: 8. The germline V gene encodes CDR1 SGDLS and CDR2 YYNGEE. CDR3 sequence: CASSSLGSGGGTDTQYF. DNA of the CDR3: TGTGCCAGCAGCTCCCTTGGTAGCGGGGGGGGCACAGATACGCAGTATTTT.

This clonotype was seen only a few times. The chain links TRBV3-1 to TRBJ1-2; 12 nucleotides match TRBD1. The CDR3 totals 16 residues. After removal of 1 base from V and 8 bases from J, the junction contained 8 bases not matched to a gene. The germline CDR1 and CDR2 sequences are LGHDT and YNNKEL (reference sequence). The CDR3 is CASSQAGTGGRRGYTF. The CDR3 DNA reads as TGTGCCAGCAGCCAAGCCGGGACAGGGGGCCGGCGGGGCTACACCTTC.